This T cell receptor beta chain derives from a study of cytomegalovirus exposure and HLA in healthy donors. Study-wide points: Trimming of TCR beta V- and J-genes showed a link, identified in a later analysis, to a missense DCLRE1C variant. A later analysis associated 15,000 or so TCR beta sequences with HLA alleles at a 0.05 false discovery rate. Within a later analysis, the majority of CMV-associated TCR beta chains appeared HLA-restricted.

With 60 Vbeta and 13 Jbeta primers, the PCR was carried out. Sequencing was performed with immunoSEQ multiplex PCR; in TCRdb, only in-frame clones are kept and a portion is missing. The table has roughly 160,000 clones, 85% seen once; the top ten hold approximately 2.5%. Germline CDR1 is SGHRS and CDR2 is YFSETQ. CDR3 length: 17 amino acids. V lost 3 bases and J lost 3, with 22 bases in between. Donors counted as nominally healthy when sampled, yet unrecorded immune exposures were likely. On this clone: Its antigen is undetermined.

The TCR sequence derives from a man aged 25-45 years in good health and CMV-seropositive. The sample consisted of PBMCs. The chain joins TRBV5-1 to TRBJ2-7, with D unresolved. For the CDR3, the DNA is TGCGCCAGCAGCTCAAAGACCCCGGGTAACCCTAGCTACGAGCAGTACTTC. This codes for CASSSKTPGNPSYEQYF.